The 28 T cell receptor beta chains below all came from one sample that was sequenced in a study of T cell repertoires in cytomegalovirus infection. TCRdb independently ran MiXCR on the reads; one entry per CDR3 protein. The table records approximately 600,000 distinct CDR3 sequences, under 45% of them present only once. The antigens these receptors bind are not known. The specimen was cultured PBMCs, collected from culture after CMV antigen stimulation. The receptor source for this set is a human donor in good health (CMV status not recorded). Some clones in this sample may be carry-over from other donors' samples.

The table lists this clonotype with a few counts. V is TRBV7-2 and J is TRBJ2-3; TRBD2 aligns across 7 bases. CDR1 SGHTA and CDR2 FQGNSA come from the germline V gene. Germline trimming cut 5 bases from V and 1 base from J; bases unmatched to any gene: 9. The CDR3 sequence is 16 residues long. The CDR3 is CASSPSGIDGTDTQYF. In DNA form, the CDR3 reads TGTGCCAGCAGCCCCAGCGGGATCGACGGCACAGATACGCAGTATTTT.

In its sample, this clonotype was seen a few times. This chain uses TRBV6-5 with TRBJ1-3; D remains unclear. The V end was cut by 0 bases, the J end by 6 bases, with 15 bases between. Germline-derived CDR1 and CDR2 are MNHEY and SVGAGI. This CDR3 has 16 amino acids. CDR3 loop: CASSYSGGATANTIYF. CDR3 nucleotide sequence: TGTGCCAGCAGTTACTCTGGAGGAGCAACAGCAAACACCATATATTTT.

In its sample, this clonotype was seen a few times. The CDR3 loop is CAISDPDRGKGANVLTF. The CDR3 coding sequence is TGTGCCATCAGTGACCCGGACAGGGGGAAAGGGGCCAACGTCCTGACTTTC. The V gene is TRBV10-3, the J gene TRBJ2-6; 10 positions match TRBD1. The CDR3 is 17 residues long. The ends lost 3 bases at V and 4 bases at J; junction bases unmatched: 6. Germline values: CDR1 ENHRY, CDR2 SYGVKD.

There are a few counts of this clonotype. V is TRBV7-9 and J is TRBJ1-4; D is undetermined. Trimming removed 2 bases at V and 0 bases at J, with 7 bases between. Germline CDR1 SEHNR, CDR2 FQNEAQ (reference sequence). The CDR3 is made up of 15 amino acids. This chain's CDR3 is CASSLSRSTNEKLFF. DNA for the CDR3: TGTGCCAGCAGCTTAAGCAGATCAACTAATGAAAAACTGTTTTTT. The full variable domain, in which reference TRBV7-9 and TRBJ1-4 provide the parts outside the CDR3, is DTGVSQNPRHKITKRGQNVTFRCDPISEHNRLYWYRQTLGQGPEFLTYFQNEAQLEKSRLLSDRFSAERPKGSFSTLEIQRTEQGDSAMYLCASSLSRSTNEKLFFGSGTQLSVL.

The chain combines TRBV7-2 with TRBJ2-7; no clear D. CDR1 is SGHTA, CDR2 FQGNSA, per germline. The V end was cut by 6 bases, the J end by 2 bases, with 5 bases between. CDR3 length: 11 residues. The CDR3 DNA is TGTGCCAGCAGAACTACCTACGAGCAGTACTTC. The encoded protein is CASRTTYEQYF.

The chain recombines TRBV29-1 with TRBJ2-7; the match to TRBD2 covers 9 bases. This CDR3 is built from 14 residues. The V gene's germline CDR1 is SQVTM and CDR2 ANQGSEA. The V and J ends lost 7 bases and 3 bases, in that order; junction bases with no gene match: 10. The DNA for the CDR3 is TGCAGCGCCAGGACTAGCGCACTTTTCTACGAGCAGTACTTC. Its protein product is CSARTSALFYEQYF.

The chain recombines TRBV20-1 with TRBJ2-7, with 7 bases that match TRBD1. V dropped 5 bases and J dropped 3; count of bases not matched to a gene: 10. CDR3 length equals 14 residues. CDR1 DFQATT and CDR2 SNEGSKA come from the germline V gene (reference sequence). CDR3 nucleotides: TGCAGTGCTCCCCAGTCGGGACAGAACTACGAGCAGTACTTC. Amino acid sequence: CSAPQSGQNYEQYF.

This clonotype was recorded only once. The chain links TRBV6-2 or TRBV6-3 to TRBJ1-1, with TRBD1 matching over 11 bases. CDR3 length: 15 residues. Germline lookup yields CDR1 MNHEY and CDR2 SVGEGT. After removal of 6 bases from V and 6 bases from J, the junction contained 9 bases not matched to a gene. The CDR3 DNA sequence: TGTGCCAGCAGGGGACCGGGACAGGGGGACCCTGAAGCTTTCTTT. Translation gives CASRGPGQGDPEAFF.

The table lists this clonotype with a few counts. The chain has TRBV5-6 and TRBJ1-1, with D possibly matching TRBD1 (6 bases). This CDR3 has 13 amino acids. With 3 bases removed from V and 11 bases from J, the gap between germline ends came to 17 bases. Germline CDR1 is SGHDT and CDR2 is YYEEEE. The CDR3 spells CASSWGTAGAAFF. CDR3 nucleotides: TGTGCCAGCAGCTGGGGGACCGCGGGGGCTGCTTTCTTT.

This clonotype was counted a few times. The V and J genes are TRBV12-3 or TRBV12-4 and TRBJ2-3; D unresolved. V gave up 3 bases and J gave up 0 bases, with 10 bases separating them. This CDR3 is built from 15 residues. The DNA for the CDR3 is TGTGCCAGCAGTTTTGGCCCGACTAGCACAGATACGCAGTATTTT. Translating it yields CASSFGPTSTDTQYF.

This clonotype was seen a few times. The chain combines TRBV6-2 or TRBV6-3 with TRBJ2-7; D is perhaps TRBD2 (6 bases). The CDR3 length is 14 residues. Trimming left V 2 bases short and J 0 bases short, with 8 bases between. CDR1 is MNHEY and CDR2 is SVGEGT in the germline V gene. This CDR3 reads CASSYGGGSYEQYF. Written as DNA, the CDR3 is TGTGCCAGCAGTTACGGGGGAGGCTCCTACGAGCAGTACTTC.

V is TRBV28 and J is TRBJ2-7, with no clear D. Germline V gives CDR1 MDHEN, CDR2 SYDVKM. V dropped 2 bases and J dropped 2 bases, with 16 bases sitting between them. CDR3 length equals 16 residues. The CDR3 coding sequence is TGTGCCAGCAGTTTACTAAAGGAGAGACCGGCCTACGAGCAGTACTTC. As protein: CASSLLKERPAYEQYF.

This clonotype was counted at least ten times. The CDR3 nucleotides read TGTGCCAGCAGCTTACTGGTCGGTGCCTACGAGCAGTACTTC. It codes for CASSLLVGAYEQYF. The V and J genes are TRBV7-2 and TRBJ2-7; unclear D gene. This CDR3 is 14 amino acids long. Germline V gene lookup returns CDR1 SGHTA and CDR2 FQGNSA. The germline V and J ends were trimmed by 2 bases and 2 bases, with 10 bases remaining between them. The entire variable domain, with the rest obtained from reference TRBV7-2 and TRBJ2-7, is as follows: GAGVSQSPSNKVTEKGKDVELRCDPISGHTALYWYRQSLGQGLEFLIYFQGNSAPDKSGLPSDRFSAERTGGSVSTLTIQRTQQEDSAVYLCASSLLVGAYEQYFGPGTRLTVT.

Here the CDR3 reads CSVEGGDRGYNEQFF. The DNA of the CDR3 is TGCAGCGTTGAAGGTGGGGACAGGGGTTACAATGAGCAGTTCTTC. The V gene is TRBV29-1, the J gene TRBJ2-1, with 10 bases aligning to TRBD1. Germline CDR1 and CDR2: SQVTM and ANQGSEA. CDR3 length: 15 amino acids. Unmatched junction bases numbered 4, after V lost 1 base and J lost 4 bases.

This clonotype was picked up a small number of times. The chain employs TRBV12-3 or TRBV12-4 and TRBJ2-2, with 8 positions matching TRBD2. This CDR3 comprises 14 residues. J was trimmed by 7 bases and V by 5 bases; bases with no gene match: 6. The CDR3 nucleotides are TGTGCCAGCAGTAAACACGGGGGGGTCGGGGAGCTGTTTTTT. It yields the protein CASSKHGGVGELFF.

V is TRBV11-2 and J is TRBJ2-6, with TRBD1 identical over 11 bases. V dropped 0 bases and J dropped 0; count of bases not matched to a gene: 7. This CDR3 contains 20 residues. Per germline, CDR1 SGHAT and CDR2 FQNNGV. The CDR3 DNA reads TGTGCCAGCAGCTTAGATCTTGGGACAGGGGGATACTCTGGGGCCAACGTCCTGACTTTC. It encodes CASSLDLGTGGYSGANVLTF.

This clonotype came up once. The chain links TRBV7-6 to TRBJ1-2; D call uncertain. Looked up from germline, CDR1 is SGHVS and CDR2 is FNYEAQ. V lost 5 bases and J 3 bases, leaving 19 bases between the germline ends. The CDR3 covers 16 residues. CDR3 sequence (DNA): TGTGCCAGCAGCCCCCGAATAGGGAGGGTCCACTATGGCTACACCTTC. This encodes CASSPRIGRVHYGYTF.

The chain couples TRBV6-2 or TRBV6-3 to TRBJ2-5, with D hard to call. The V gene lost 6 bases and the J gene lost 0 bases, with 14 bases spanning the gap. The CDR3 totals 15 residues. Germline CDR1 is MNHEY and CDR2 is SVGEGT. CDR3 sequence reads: CASRAAQTYQETQYF. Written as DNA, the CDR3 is TGTGCCAGCAGAGCCGCCCAGACCTACCAAGAGACCCAGTACTTC.

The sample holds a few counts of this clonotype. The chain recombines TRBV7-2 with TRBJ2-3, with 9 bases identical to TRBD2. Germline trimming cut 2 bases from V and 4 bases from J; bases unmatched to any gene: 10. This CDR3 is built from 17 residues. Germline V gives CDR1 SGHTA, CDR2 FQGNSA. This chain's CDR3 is CASSLLGGAGGPDTQYF. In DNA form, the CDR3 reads TGTGCCAGCAGCTTACTTGGGGGAGCGGGAGGCCCAGATACGCAGTATTTT. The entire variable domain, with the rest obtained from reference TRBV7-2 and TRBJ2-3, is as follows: GAGVSQSPSNKVTEKGKDVELRCDPISGHTALYWYRQSLGQGLEFLIYFQGNSAPDKSGLPSDRFSAERTGGSVSTLTIQRTQQEDSAVYLCASSLLGGAGGPDTQYFGPGTRLTVL.

The CDR3 loop reads CASSQTWGGPSYNEQFF. CDR3 sequence (DNA): TGCGCCAGCAGCCAAACGTGGGGGGGCCCCTCCTACAATGAGCAGTTCTTC. The chain couples TRBV4-1 to TRBJ2-1; possibly TRBD2 for D (7 bases). The CDR3 loop spans 17 amino acids. V lost 2 bases, J lost 0 bases, and 14 bases lay in between. Germline V gives CDR1 MGHRA, CDR2 YSYEKL.

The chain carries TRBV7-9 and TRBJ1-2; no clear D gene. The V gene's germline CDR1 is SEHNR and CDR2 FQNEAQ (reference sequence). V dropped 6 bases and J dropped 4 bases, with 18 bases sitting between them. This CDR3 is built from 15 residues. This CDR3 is CASRPEQHSTYGYTF. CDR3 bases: TGTGCCAGCAGACCCGAGCAACACAGCACCTATGGCTACACCTTC.

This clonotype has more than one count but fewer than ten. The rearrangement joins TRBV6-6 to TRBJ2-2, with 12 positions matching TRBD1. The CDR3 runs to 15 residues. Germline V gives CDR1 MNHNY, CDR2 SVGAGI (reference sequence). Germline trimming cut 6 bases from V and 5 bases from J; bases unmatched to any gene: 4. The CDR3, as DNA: TGTGCCAGCAGGGGGACAGGGGGCCCGACCGGGGAGCTGTTTTTT. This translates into CASRGTGGPTGELFF.

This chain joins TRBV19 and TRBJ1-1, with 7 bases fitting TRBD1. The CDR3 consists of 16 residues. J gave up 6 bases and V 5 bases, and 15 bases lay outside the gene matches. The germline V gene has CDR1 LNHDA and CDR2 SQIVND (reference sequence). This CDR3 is CASSPQGVAPTSEAFF. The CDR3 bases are TGTGCCAGTAGTCCCCAGGGGGTGGCACCTACTTCTGAAGCTTTCTTT.

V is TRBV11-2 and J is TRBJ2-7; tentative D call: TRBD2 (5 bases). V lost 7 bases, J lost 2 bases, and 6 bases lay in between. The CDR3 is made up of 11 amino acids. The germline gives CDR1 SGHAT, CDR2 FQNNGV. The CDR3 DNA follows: TGTGCCAGCACCGGGACCTACGAGCAGTACTTC. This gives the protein CASTGTYEQYF.

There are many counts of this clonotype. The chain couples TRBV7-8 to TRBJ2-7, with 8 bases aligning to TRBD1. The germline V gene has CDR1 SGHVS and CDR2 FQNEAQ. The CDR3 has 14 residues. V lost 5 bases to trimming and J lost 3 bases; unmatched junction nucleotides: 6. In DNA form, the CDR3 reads TGTGCCAGCAGCCAAGGGACAGGAGGCTACGAGCAGTACTTC. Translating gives CASSQGTGGYEQYF.

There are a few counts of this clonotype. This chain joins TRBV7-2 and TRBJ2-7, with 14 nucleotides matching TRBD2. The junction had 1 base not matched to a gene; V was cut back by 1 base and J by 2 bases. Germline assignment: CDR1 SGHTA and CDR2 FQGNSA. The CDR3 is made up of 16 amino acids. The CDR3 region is CASSLEGLAGAYEQYF. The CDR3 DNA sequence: TGTGCCAGCAGCTTAGAGGGACTAGCGGGGGCCTACGAGCAGTACTTC. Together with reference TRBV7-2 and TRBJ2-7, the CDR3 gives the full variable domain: GAGVSQSPSNKVTEKGKDVELRCDPISGHTALYWYRQSLGQGLEFLIYFQGNSAPDKSGLPSDRFSAERTGGSVSTLTIQRTQQEDSAVYLCASSLEGLAGAYEQYFGPGTRLTVT.

The CDR3: CAISESGDPIYF. In DNA, the CDR3 is TGTGCCATCAGTGAGTCGGGGGATCCCATATATTTT. The chain is built from TRBV10-3 and TRBJ1-3; a possible D gene is TRBD1 (5 bases). Per germline, CDR1 ENHRY and CDR2 SYGVKD. CDR3 length: 12 amino acids. The V end was cut by 0 bases, the J end by 11 bases, with 8 bases between.

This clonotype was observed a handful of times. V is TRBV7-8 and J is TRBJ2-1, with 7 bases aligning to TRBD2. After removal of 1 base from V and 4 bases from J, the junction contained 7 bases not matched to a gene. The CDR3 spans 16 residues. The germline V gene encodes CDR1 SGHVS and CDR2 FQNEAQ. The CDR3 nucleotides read TGTGCCAGCAGCTTAGTGGCGGGAGTAATATACAATGAGCAGTTCTTC. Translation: CASSLVAGVIYNEQFF.